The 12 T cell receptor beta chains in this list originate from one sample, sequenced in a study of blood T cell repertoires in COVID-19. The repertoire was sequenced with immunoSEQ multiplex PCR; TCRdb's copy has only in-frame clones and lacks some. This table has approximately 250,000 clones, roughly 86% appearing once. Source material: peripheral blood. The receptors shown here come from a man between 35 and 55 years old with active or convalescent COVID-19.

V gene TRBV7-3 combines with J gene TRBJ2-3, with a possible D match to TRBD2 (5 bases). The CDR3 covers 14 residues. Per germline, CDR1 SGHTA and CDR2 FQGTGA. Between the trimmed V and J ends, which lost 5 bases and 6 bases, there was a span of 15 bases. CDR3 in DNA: TGTGCCAGCAGCCCGGGGAGTGATTCCGATACGCAGTATTTT. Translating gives CASSPGSDSDTQYF.

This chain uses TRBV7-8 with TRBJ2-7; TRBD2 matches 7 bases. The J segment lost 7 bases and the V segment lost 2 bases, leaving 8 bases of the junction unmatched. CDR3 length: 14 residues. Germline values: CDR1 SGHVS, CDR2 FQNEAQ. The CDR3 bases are TGTGCCAGCAGCTTATCGGGGAGGGTGGGAGAGCAGTACTTC. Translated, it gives CASSLSGRVGEQYF.

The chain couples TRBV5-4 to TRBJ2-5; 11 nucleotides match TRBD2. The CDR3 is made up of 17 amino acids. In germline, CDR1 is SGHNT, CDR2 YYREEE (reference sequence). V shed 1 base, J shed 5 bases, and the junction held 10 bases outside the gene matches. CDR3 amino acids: CASSLKVSLAGVETQYF. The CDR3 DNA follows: TGTGCCAGCAGCTTGAAGGTTTCACTAGCGGGGGTGGAGACCCAGTACTTC. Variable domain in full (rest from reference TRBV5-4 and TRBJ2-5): ETGVTQSPTHLIKTRGQQVTLRCSSQSGHNTVSWYQQALGQGPQFIFQYYREEENGRGNFPPRFSGLQFPNYSSELNVNALELDDSALYLCASSLKVSLAGVETQYFGPGTRLLVL.

CDR3 in amino acids: CASSFRRGGYNQPQHF. CDR3 coding DNA: TGTGCCAGCAGTTTTAGAAGAGGAGGATACAATCAGCCCCAGCATTTT. V is TRBV27 and J is TRBJ1-5; D is unclear. Trimming cost V 3 bases and J 3 bases, with 15 bases left between them. Germline CDR1 MNHEY, CDR2 SMNVEV (reference sequence). The CDR3 is 16 amino acids.

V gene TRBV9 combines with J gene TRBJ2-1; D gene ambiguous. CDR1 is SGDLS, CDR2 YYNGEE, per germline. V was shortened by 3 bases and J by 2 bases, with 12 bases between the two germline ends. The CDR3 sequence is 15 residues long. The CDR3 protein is CASSGSGGPYNEQFF. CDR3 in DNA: TGTGCCAGCAGCGGCTCTGGCGGCCCCTACAATGAGCAGTTCTTC.

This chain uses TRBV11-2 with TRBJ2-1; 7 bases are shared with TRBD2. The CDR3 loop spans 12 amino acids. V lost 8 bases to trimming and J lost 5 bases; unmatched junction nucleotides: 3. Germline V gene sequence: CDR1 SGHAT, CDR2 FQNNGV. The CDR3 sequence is CASGEGNNEQFF. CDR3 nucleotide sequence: TGTGCCAGCGGGGAGGGCAACAATGAGCAGTTCTTC.

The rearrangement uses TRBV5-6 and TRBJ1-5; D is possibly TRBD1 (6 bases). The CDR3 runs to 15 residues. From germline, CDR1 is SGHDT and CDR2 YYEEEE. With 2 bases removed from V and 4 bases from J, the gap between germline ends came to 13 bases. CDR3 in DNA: TGTGCCAGCAGCTTTTGGGGACACACTAATCAGCCCCAGCATTTT. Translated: CASSFWGHTNQPQHF.

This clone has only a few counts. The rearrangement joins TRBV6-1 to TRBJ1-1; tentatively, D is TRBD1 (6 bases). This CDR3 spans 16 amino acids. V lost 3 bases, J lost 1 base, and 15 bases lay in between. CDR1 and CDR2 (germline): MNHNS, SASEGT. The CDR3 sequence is CASSDVRVGANTEAFF. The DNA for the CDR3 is TGTGCCAGCAGTGATGTACGCGTGGGGGCGAACACTGAAGCTTTCTTT.

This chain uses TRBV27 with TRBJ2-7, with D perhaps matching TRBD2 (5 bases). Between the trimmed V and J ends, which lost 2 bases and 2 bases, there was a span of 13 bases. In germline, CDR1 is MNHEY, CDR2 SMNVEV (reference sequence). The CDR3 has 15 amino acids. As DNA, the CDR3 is TGTGCCAGCAGTTTAAGGACTCCGAACCCCTACGAGCAGTACTTC. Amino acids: CASSLRTPNPYEQYF.

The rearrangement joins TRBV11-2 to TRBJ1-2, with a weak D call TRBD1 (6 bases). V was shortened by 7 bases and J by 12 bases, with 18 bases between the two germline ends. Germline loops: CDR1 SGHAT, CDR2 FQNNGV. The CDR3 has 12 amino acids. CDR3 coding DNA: TGTGCCAGCACCCGGGGGGGGGCCCTCAACACCTTC. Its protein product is CASTRGGALNTF.

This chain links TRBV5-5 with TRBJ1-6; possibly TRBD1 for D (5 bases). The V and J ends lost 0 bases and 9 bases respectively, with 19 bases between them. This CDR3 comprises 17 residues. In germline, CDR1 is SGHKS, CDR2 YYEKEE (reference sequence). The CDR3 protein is CASSLGVAGFSGSPLHF. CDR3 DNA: TGTGCCAGCAGCTTGGGAGTAGCAGGGTTCTCAGGTTCACCCCTCCACTTT.

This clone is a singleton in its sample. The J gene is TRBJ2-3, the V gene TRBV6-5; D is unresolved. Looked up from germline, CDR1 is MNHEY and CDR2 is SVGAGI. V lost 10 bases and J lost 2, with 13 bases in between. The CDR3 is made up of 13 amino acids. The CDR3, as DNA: TGTGCCATGGCAATAGCCTCCACAGATACGCAGTATTTT. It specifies CAMAIASTDTQYF.